A selection of T cell receptor beta chains follows, all from one sample in a study of blood T cell repertoires in COVID-19. Sequencing was performed with immunoSEQ multiplex PCR; in TCRdb, only in-frame clones are kept and a portion is missing. The table shows roughly 87,000 clones, with roughly four fifths occurring only once. The specimen was peripheral blood. The origin of the receptors is a woman between 65 and 79 years old with acute or convalescent COVID-19. The CDR3 runs from the conserved cysteine through the conserved F or W. D genes are given only for firm matches. For some rows the clone size is stated as once, few or many, or as a class when expanded; others skip it.

abundance,j_gene,v_gene,d_gene,CDR3aa,CDR3nt
-,TRBJ1-3,TRBV7-6,-,CASSRVGDTIYF,TGTGCCAGCAGTCGAGTCGGGGACACCATATATTTT
-,TRBJ1-2,TRBV11-1,-,CASSLAAGNGYTF,TGTGCCAGCAGCTTAGCGGCAGGGAATGGCTACACCTTC
-,TRBJ2-3,TRBV10-1,-,CASSEDRSTDTQYF,TGCGCCAGCAGTGAGGACAGGAGCACAGATACGCAGTATTTT
-,TRBJ1-2,TRBV30,TRBD1,CAWSHRDRWTF,TGTGCCTGGAGCCACCGGGACAGATGGACTTTC
-,TRBJ2-5,TRBV18,TRBD1,CASSSLQGAETQYF,TGTGCCAGCTCATCCTTACAGGGGGCTGAGACCCAGTACTTC
-,TRBJ1-6,TRBV5-6,TRBD1,CASSSLGQGVRSPLHF,TGTGCCAGCAGCTCCCTCGGCCAGGGGGTACGCTCACCCCTCCACTTT
-,TRBJ2-7,TRBV28,TRBD1,CASSLSYALTGESSYEQYF,TGTGCCAGCAGTTTATCGTACGCACTCACAGGGGAGTCATCCTACGAGCAGTACTTC
once,TRBJ1-2,TRBV7-8,TRBD1,CASSFGTGRGYTF,TGTGCCAGCAGCTTCGGGACAGGGAGAGGCTACACCTTC
-,TRBJ2-4,TRBV4-2,-,CASSQALDIQYF,TGTGCCAGCAGCCAAGCTCTAGACATTCAGTACTTC
-,TRBJ1-1,TRBV9,-,CASSVDRYLNTEAFF,TGTGCCAGCAGCGTTGACAGGTACCTGAACACTGAAGCTTTCTTT
-,TRBJ2-7,TRBV5-1,-,CASSSQAYYEQYF,TGCGCCAGCAGCTCGCAGGCGTACTACGAGCAGTACTTC
-,TRBJ1-2,TRBV10-3,-,CAIRGHFEGDNYGYTF,TGTGCCATCAGAGGCCACTTTGAGGGAGACAACTATGGCTACACCTTC
-,TRBJ2-3,TRBV30,-,CAWRPSGSGTDTQYF,TGTGCCTGGAGGCCCAGCGGGTCCGGCACAGATACGCAGTATTTT
once,TRBJ1-1,TRBV7-9,-,CASSLESMSTEAFF,TGTGCCAGCAGCTTAGAATCTATGAGCACTGAAGCTTTCTTT
few,TRBJ1-1,TRBV15,-,CATSKRQANTEAFF,TGTGCCACCAGCAAAAGACAGGCCAACACTGAAGCTTTCTTT
-,TRBJ1-2,TRBV19,TRBD1,CASSPPGQGTGYTF,TGTGCCAGTAGTCCGCCGGGACAGGGTACTGGCTACACCTTC